This T cell receptor (beta chain) is drawn from a study of CD8+ T cells in alopecia areata (dated by TCRdb to the late 2010s). Background for the entire study: In both human patients and the C3H/HeJ mouse model, the study applied high-throughput TCRbeta sequencing to look at T cell clonal expansion in alopecia areata. Scalp tissue and sorted CD4+ and CD8+ peripheral blood T cells from patchy and totalis/universalis alopecia areata patients and from healthy controls were covered by human TCRbeta sequencing. Clonality in the scalp was compared among normal scalp (n=4), patchy alopecia areata scalp (n=8), and alopecia totalis/universalis scalp (n=8). RNA was obtained with the PAXgene miRNA kit for fixed scalp, the miRNeasy kit for PBMCs, and the RNeasy kit for mouse skin. TCRbeta CDR3 regions were amplified by immunoSEQ multiplex PCR with 35 Vbeta forward and 13 Jbeta reverse primers.

Sequences MNHEY (CDR1) and SVGAGI (CDR2) are obtained from the germline V gene. Counted from cysteine to phenylalanine, this CDR3 has 15 amino acids. Solely the CDR3 DNA is kept, with 45 bases framed from the first base. Trimming takes 5 bases from V and 2 bases from J, and the germline ends sit 10 bases apart. Libraries were built with the immunoSEQ multiplex PCR assay. To provide template for TCR sequencing, every sample had RNA extracted and reverse transcribed into cDNA. SuperScript III was used for first-strand cDNA synthesis, primed with a 2:1 mix of oligo-dT and random hexamers. A synthetic immune receptor repertoire was used to measure amplification bias, and any remaining bias was corrected computationally. The source study handled its data this way. Raw reads were preprocessed for error removal, and CDR3 was defined according to IMGT conventions as running from the conserved cysteine to phenylalanine. Clonality was computed by normalizing Shannon entropy by log2 of the number of productive unique TCRs and subtracting the result from 1. Scalp TCRbeta sequences were cross-referenced with sorted blood CD4 and CD8 repertoires so that the CD4 or CD8 identity of scalp clones could be inferred. TCRdb provides this immuneACCESS table in a form limited to in-frame rearrangements. Some clones are lacking; in checked studies, under half of them reflect an unresolved V gene, and why the rest are absent is not known. V and J calls and clone size are as listed in that table; D and trimming were resolved from the DNA. Recorded for this sample are about 37,000 clones; nearly 55% of them occurred a single time. The top ten clones comprise about 1.7% of the sample.

In about five patients from the biomarker study, CD4+ cells were sorted further to obtain CD25+CD127- cells. Lesional scalp punch biopsies and peripheral blood were obtained from alopecia areata patients. PBMCs were separated by density centrifugation and stained for CD3, CD4 and CD8, after which CD4+ and CD8+ T cells were sorted on a FACSAria. The untreated alopecia areata patients were recruited through a multicenter biomarker study. Findings and caveats that apply to the study as a whole: Compared with normal scalp, lesional scalp, particularly in alopecia totalis/universalis, had higher clonality and more expanded CD8+ clones, which suggests antigenic drive. Shared TCR sequences between patients were less evident than in mice, which may be partly attributable to HLA diversity in the patient population. Scalp TCR repertoire analysis is complicated because resident alphabeta T cells in normal human skin are also sequenced, whereas mouse skin is dominated by gammadelta T cells.

As concerns this clone: What antigen it recognizes has not been identified. No much larger clone exists at a distance of one base, and base qualities are not known.

The material sequenced was CD4+ Tregs sorted from blood. Recombination joined TRBV6-5 with TRBJ2-6; the D gene cannot be named for sure. This receptor was taken from a human donor with alopecia areata. The nucleotide sequence reads TGTGCCAGCAGTAGCCGGTCTGCTGGGGCCAACGTCCTGACTTTC. This yields the protein CASSSRSAGANVLTF.